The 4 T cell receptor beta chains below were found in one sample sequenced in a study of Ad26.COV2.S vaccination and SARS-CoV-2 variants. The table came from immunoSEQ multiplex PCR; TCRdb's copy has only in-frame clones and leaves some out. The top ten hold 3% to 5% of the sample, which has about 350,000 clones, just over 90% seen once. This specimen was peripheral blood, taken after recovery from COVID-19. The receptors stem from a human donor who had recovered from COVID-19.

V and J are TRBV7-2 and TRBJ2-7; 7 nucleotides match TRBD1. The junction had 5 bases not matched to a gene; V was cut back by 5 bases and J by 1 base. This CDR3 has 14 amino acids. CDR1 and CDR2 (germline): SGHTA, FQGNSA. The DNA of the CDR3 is TGTGCCAGCAGCCCCCCCAGGGGGTCCTACGAGCAGTACTTC. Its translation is CASSPPRGSYEQYF. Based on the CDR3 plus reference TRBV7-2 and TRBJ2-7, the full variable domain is GAGVSQSPSNKVTEKGKDVELRCDPISGHTALYWYRQSLGQGLEFLIYFQGNSAPDKSGLPSDRFSAERTGGSVSTLTIQRTQQEDSAVYLCASSPPRGSYEQYFGPGTRLTVT.

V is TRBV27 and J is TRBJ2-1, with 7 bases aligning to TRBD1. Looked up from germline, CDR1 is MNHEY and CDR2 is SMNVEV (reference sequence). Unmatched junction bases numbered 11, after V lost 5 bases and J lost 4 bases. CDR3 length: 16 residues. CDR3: CASSRDRKGAYNEQFF. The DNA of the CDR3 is TGTGCCAGCAGTCGGGATCGGAAGGGGGCATACAATGAGCAGTTCTTC.

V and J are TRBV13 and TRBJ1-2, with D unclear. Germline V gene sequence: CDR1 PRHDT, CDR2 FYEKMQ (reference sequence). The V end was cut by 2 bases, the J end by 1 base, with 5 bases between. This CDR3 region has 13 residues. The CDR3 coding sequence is TGTGCCAGCAGCTTAAAGGGTAACTATGGCTACACCTTC. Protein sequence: CASSLKGNYGYTF.

The CDR3 loop is CASSPYRDEQYF. Written as DNA, the CDR3 is TGTGCCAGCAGTCCGTACAGGGACGAGCAGTACTTC. The chain combines TRBV6-2 or TRBV6-3 with TRBJ2-7; possibly TRBD1 for D (6 bases). CDR3 length: 12 amino acids. With 5 bases removed from V and 5 bases from J, the gap between germline ends came to 10 bases. Germline V CDR1 and CDR2: MNHEY, SVGEGT.